Presented here are 6 T cell receptor beta chains from one specimen sequenced in a study of blood T cell repertoires in COVID-19. The method was immunoSEQ multiplex PCR; TCRdb's version includes in-frame clones alone and lacks a portion of them. Counted here are under 250,000 clones, approximately 86% occurring once; the ten biggest clones make up 0.72%. Source material: peripheral blood. The origin of the receptors is a middle-aged man with acute or convalescent COVID-19.

The chain uses TRBV9 and TRBJ2-7, with TRBD2 identical over 7 bases. The germline gives CDR1 SGDLS, CDR2 YYNGEE. This CDR3 has 13 amino acids. V lost 6 bases to trimming and J lost 2 bases; unmatched junction nucleotides: 5. CDR3 sequence reads: CASTWGGPYEQYF. CDR3 nucleotide sequence: TGTGCCAGCACCTGGGGGGGACCCTACGAGCAGTACTTC.

The chain has TRBV12-3 or TRBV12-4 and TRBJ1-1; D is uncertain. The CDR3 length is 12 residues. Trimming removed 6 bases from V and 5 bases from J, with 10 bases in between. As DNA, the CDR3 is TGTGCCAGCAGAGCCCGACAAACTGAAGCTTTCTTT. Protein product: CASRARQTEAFF.

This clone was counted a single time. This chain joins TRBV5-1 and TRBJ2-2, with D maybe TRBD2 (5 bases). CDR1 SGHRS and CDR2 YFSETQ come from the germline V gene. CDR3 length equals 15 residues. Trimming removed 3 bases from V and 4 bases from J, with 13 bases in between. For the CDR3, the DNA is TGCGCCAGCAGCTCAGGACTCCCCTCCACCGGGGAGCTGTTTTTT. Translated: CASSSGLPSTGELFF.

This chain links TRBV5-5 with TRBJ2-7; 10 bases fit TRBD1. The germline V gene encodes CDR1 SGHKS and CDR2 YYEKEE (reference sequence). This CDR3 has 16 amino acids. V was clipped by 2 bases and J by 5 bases; unmatched bases: 10. The CDR3 loop is CASSLTLTGGQNEQYF. Written as DNA, the CDR3 is TGTGCCAGCAGCTTAACATTGACAGGGGGCCAAAACGAGCAGTACTTC.

This chain connects TRBV6-2 or TRBV6-3 to TRBJ2-5; TRBD2 matches 7 bases. Germline V lookup: CDR1 MNHEY, CDR2 SVGEGT. CDR3 length equals 15 residues. With V trimmed by 3 bases and J by 5 bases, 9 bases remained unmatched. DNA of the CDR3: TGTGCCAGCAGTTATAGCGGGTATCCTGGGGAGACCCAGTACTTC. Its translation: CASSYSGYPGETQYF.

The chain carries TRBV7-8 and TRBJ1-1, with a weak D call TRBD1 (6 bases). Trimming stripped 0 bases from V and 10 bases from J, with 12 bases between. This CDR3 has 13 residues. CDR1 and CDR2 (germline): SGHVS, FQNEAQ. The CDR3 loop reads CASSLAGAVGAFF. CDR3 coding DNA: TGTGCCAGCAGCTTAGCGGGGGCCGTTGGAGCTTTCTTT. Full variable domain (outside the CDR3, taken from reference TRBV7-8 and TRBJ1-1): GAGVSQSPRYKVAKRGQDVALRCDPISGHVSLFWYQQALGQGPEFLTYFQNEAQLDKSGLPSDRFFAERPEGSVSTLKIQRTQQEDSAVYLCASSLAGAVGAFFGQGTRLTVV.